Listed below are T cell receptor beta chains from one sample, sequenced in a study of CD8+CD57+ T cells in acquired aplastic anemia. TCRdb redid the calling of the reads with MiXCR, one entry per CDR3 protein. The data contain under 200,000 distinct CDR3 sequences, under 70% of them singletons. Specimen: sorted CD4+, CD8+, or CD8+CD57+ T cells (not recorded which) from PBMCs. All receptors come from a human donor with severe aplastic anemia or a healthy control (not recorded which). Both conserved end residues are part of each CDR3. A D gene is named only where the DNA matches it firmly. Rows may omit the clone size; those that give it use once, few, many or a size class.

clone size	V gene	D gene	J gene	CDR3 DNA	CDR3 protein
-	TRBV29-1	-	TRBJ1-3	TGCAGCGTTGAAGGACAGTCTGGAAACACCATATATTTT	CSVEGQSGNTIYF
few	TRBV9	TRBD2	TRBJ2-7	TGTGCCAGCAGCCCCCGGGTAGCGGGGGGAAACGAGCAGTACTTC	CASSPRVAGGNEQYF
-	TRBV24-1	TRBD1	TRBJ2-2	TGTGCCACCAGTGACCCAGGACAGGGGGCATCCGGGGAGCTGTTTTTT	CATSDPGQGASGELFF
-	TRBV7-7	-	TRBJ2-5	TGTGCTAGCAGCCCGCTTTCAGAGACCAAGTACTTC	CASSPLSETKYF
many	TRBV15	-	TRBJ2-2	TGTGCCACCAGCACTACCGGGACTTGGAACACCGGGGAGCTGTTTTTT	CATSTTGTWNTGELFF
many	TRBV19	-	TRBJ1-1	TGTGCCAGTAGTATACTCCTCAGGGGACTGAACACTGAAGCTTTCTTT	CASSILLRGLNTEAFF
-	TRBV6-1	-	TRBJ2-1	TGTGCCAGCAGTGTCTTTGGGGATCTGGAGTTCTTC	CASSVFGDLEFF
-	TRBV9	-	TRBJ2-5	TGTGCCAGCTCACCACCGATGACCCAAGAGACCCAGTACTTC	CASSPPMTQETQYF
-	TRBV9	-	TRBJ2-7	TGTGCCAGCAGCGTAGAAACGGAAACCTACGAGCAGTACTTC	CASSVETETYEQYF
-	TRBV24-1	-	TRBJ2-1	TGTGCCACCAGTGACACGACAGGAAACAATGAGCAGTCCTTC	CATSDTTGNNEQSF
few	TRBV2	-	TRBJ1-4	TGTGCCAGCAGTCCAGGGAGGGTGGGTGAAAAACTGTTTTTT	CASSPGRVGEKLFF
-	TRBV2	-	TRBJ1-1	TGTGCCAGCCGGGGGTCCGGATGGAACACTGAAGCTTTCTTT	CASRGSGWNTEAFF
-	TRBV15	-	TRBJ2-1	TGTGCCACCAGCAGAGATCAAGGGGCCGAGCAGTTCTTC	CATSRDQGAEQFF
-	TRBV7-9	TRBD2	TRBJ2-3	TGTGCCAGCAGCTTAACTCCCGGGGGGTCCACAGATACGCAGTATTTT	CASSLTPGGSTDTQYF
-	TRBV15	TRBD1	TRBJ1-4	TGTGCCACCAGCAAGGGGACAGGGAGCGATGAAAAACTGTTTTTT	CATSKGTGSDEKLFF
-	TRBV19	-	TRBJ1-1	TGTGCCAGTCGACAACTCACTGAAGCTTTCTTT	CASRQLTEAFF
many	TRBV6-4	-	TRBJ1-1	TGTGCCAGCAGTGACTCGGGAACCACTGAAGCTTTCTTT	CASSDSGTTEAFF
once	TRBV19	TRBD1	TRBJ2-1	TGTGCCAGTAAGAGACAGGGAGACAATGAGCAGTTCTTC	CASKRQGDNEQFF
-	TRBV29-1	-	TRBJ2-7	TGCAGCGTTGTCGGGGGAGGCTACGAGCAGTACTTC	CSVVGGGYEQYF
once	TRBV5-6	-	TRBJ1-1	TGTGCCAGCAGCCCAACTGTAGTGAACACTGAAGCTTTCTTT	CASSPTVVNTEAFF
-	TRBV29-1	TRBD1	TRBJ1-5	TGCAGCGTGACCCAAGTGACAGGGAATCAGCCCCAGCATTTT	CSVTQVTGNQPQHF
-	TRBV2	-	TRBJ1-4	TGTGCCAGCAGACGGGACATGAATGAAAAACTGTTTTTT	CASRRDMNEKLFF
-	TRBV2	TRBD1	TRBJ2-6	TGTGCCAGCAGTTGGGACAGCAACTCTGGGGCCAACGTCCTGACTTTC	CASSWDSNSGANVLTF
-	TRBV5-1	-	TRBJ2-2	TGCGCCAGCAGCACCCGACAGGGAGGGACCGGGGAGCTGTTTTTT	CASSTRQGGTGELFF
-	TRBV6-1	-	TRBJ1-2	TGTGCCAGCAGTGAAAAGAACTATGGCTACACCTTC	CASSEKNYGYTF
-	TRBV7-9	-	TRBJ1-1	TGTGTCAGCAGCTTAGTCGCTCGGATCGACACTGAAGCTTTCTTT	CVSSLVARIDTEAFF
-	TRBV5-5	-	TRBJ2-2	TGTGCCAGCAGCTTGGAGGACACCGGGGAGCTGTTTTTT	CASSLEDTGELFF
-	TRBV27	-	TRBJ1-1	TGTGCCAGCAGTTTCTACGGGGGCACTGAAGCTTACTTT	CASSFYGGTEAYF
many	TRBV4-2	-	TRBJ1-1	TGTGCCAGCACATCTGGTCCAGGACTGAACACTGAAGCTTTCTTT	CASTSGPGLNTEAFF
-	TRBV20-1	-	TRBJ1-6	TGCAGTGCCTTCGTTCCCGGGACCCAGAATTCACCCCTCCACTTT	CSAFVPGTQNSPLHF
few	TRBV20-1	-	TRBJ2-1	TGCAGTGTTAGGCAGGGGGGCCACAATGAGCAGTTCTTC	CSVRQGGHNEQFF
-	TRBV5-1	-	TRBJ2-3	TGCGCCAGCAGCTTGAGGGGCCAGGCAGATACGCAGTATTTT	CASSLRGQADTQYF
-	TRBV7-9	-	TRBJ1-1	TGTGCCAGCAGCGACACGGGACTTGAAGCTTTCTTT	CASSDTGLEAFF
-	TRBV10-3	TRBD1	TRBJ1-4	TGTGCCATTGGACAGGGAGAAGGTGAAAAACTGTTTTTT	CAIGQGEGEKLFF
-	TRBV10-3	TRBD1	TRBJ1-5	TGTGCCAGCAGTCGACAGGGGGGAGATAGCAATCAGCCCCAGCATTTT	CASSRQGGDSNQPQHF
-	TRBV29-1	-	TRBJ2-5	TGCAGCGCCCTGGGCAGGGGTCAGACCCAGTACTTC	CSALGRGQTQYF
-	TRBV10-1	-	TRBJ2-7	TGCGCCAGCAGTGAACTAGTACAGAACTACGAGCAGTACTTC	CASSELVQNYEQYF
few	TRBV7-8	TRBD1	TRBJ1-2	TGTGCCAGCAGCTTAGTTAGGGCAGGGGGCTATGGCTACACCTTC	CASSLVRAGGYGYTF
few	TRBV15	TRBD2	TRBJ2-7	TGTGCCACCAGCAGAGATCGAATAGCGGGAGGTTCCTACGAGCAGTACTTC	CATSRDRIAGGSYEQYF